The source of this TCR beta chain is a study of monozygotic twins with inflammatory bowel disease. A remark on this clonotype: Its antigen remains unknown.

Findings and limits, study-wide: Similarity of repertoires did not differ between concordant and discordant twins, possibly from limited power. Among IBD patients, TCRbeta diversity (inverse Simpson) was lower than in healthy co-twins.

There are 16 residues in the CDR3. The germline V gene encodes CDR1 KGHDR and CDR2 SFDVKD. cDNA for each sample came from eight separate reactions. TCRdb reanalyzed the 5' RACE reads, giving one entry per CDR3 protein sequence and no DNA. The sample's table shows approximately 100,000 distinct CDR3 sequences. The chain employs TRBV24-1 and TRBJ2-1; TCRdb designates TRBD2, a call that cannot be tested without DNA. This clonotype was sampled from a human donor with ulcerative colitis or Crohn's disease, or a healthy co-twin of an affected twin (not recorded which). Sequenced sample: blood. CDR3 residues: CATSPPAQGLYNEQFF.